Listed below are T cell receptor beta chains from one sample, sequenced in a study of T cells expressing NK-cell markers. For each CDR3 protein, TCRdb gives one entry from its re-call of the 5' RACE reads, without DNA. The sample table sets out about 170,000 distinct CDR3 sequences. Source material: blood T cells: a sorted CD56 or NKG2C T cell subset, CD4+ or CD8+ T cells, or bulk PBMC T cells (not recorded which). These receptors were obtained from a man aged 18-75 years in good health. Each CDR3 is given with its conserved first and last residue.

CASSVGAGASLHTQYF	TRBV9	TRBJ2-3
CASAPTVSSTDTQYF	TRBV19	TRBJ2-3
CASSLSGGLGEQFF	TRBV11-2	TRBJ2-1
CASGRTGVYEQYF	TRBV27	TRBJ2-7
CASSGRDYSQGQFF	TRBV9	TRBJ2-1
CASSEGIGNQPQHF	TRBV13	TRBJ1-5
CSARAGTRGQDEQFF	TRBV20-1	TRBJ2-1
CASSSGTGDSQPQHF	TRBV28	TRBJ1-5
CASSRYRGNYGYTF	TRBV13	TRBJ1-2
CASSLGGMASYEQYF	TRBV13	TRBJ2-7
CATSRRDINTGELFF	TRBV15	TRBJ2-2
CASSPPGSVSYNEQFF	TRBV12-3/TRBV12-4	TRBJ2-1
CASTPTGMWTGELFF	TRBV27	TRBJ2-2
CASSLTPDQTQYF	TRBV7-9	TRBJ2-5
CASSQKYMAPYEQYF	TRBV4-1	TRBJ2-7
CASSREGLNGGELFF	TRBV6-1	TRBJ2-2
CASSPGQTSYEQYF	TRBV7-9	TRBJ2-7
CASSLGGLRELFF	TRBV7-2	TRBJ2-2
CASRTSGTVNTGELFF	TRBV28	TRBJ2-2
CASSPRGGLYGYTF	TRBV5-1	TRBJ1-2
CASSQVRGGQGSYSNQPQHF	TRBV14	TRBJ1-5
CASSTYGGGASYEQYF	TRBV13	TRBJ2-7
CASSPPGTSRDEQYF	TRBV18	TRBJ2-7
CASSSPPVRQGHQTDTQYF	TRBV11-1	TRBJ2-3
CASMGKANEKLFF	TRBV27	TRBJ1-4
CSVEGQRTPGRREQYF	TRBV29-1	TRBJ2-7
CSARRAGDYGYTF	TRBV20-1	TRBJ1-2
CASSSDMGSTEAFF	TRBV28	TRBJ1-1
CASSFLAGVHESTDTQYF	TRBV27	TRBJ2-3
CASSSTSDTGELFF	TRBV7-9	TRBJ2-2
CASSSHPGQGFNEQYF	TRBV28	TRBJ2-7
CASSFLSGGAQETQYF	TRBV28	TRBJ2-5
CASSETGGRNSPLHF	TRBV9	TRBJ1-6
CASSSASPGELFF	TRBV7-9	TRBJ2-2
CASSYSGTQYF	TRBV6-5	TRBJ2-5
CSARPSDRGRLHEQYF	TRBV20-1	TRBJ2-7
CASSYEEGANQPQHF	TRBV28	TRBJ1-5
CASSIGAGRLQETQYF	TRBV19	TRBJ2-5